The T cell receptor (beta chain) described here comes from a study of T cell responses to AZD1222 COVID-19 vaccine (dated by TCRdb to the early 2020s). About the investigation overall: AZD1222 recipients whose second dose came at about 4 weeks and those whose second dose came at about 12 weeks were combined into one group, since spike-specific TCR depth and breadth did not differ between the two schedules. A total of 230 to 250 trial participants underwent TCR sequencing, of whom 200 to 220 had received two doses of AZD1222 and 26 had received two doses of the MenACWY control vaccine. Enrollment into the trials was organized by age into subgroups of 18-55, 56-69 and 70-plus years, and those subgroups contained 148, 28 and 57 TCR-sequenced participants, respectively. Study-level results and caveats: Vaccine-associated CD4 TCRs spanned the whole spike protein, with dominant responses in regions 160-218 and 743-854. Most participants were white British and females outnumbered males, and the authors suggested that clonal diversity may have been underestimated. The 56-69-year group was small, and its depth increase did not reach significance, likely because of low power. Because no samples from the day 14 peak response were available, repertoires could be characterized only after the peak T cell response. After two AZD1222 doses, spike-specific TCR breadth and depth were significantly higher than at day 0 and than in MenACWY recipients. Conclusions about previously exposed vaccinees are limited because only six or seven AZD1222 recipients were SARS-CoV-2 seropositive at baseline. Epitopes outside the regions mutated in the B.1.351 and B.1.1.7 variants were reportedly recognized by nearly half of the unique spike-specific TCRs.

The CDR3, from cysteine to phenylalanine, totals 12 residues. Only CDR3 DNA is held: 36 bases, read in frame from base 1. The germline V gene supplies CDR1 MDHEN and CDR2 SYDVKM. V sheds 10 bases and J sheds 2 bases, leaving 12 bases between their ends. Remarks on this clone: Its antigen is unknown. No base quality values were provided; no much bigger clone lies one nucleotide off.

Taken with the paper, the label for time point translates to: baseline before first vaccination. Vaccinee samples came from UK trials COV001 and COV002, including a single-blind randomized controlled phase 2/3 trial of AZD1222 (ChAdOx1 nCoV-19) in healthy adults. Trial participant PBMC samples were collected at day 0 and day 28 after the second dose for TCRbeta chain sequencing. The CDR3 regions of human TCRbeta chains were subjected to immunosequencing. The paper's data handling went like this. Repertoire TCRs were matched against a reference library of SARS-CoV-2-specific TCRs generated with the MIRA antigen-specificity platform. Breadth meant the fraction of unique TCRs that were SARS-CoV-2-associated, whereas depth meant the fraction of total T cells that were SARS-CoV-2-associated. Using the MIRA data, each spike-specific TCR was assigned both to the spike region to which the TCR was reactive and to a CD4 or CD8 class. Log10-transformed breadth and depth values were compared by one-way ANOVA with Sidak's multiple comparisons tests. TCRdb limited this immuneACCESS table to in-frame rearrangements with V and J called. A share of clones is missing; checked studies link under half to unresolved V genes, and the rest is unexplained. The D gene and trimming were derived from the DNA, and the V and J assignments and clone size from that table. This sample lists roughly 140,000 clones; 85% to 90% were detected once. The top ten hold about 1.5% of the sample.

Recombination connected TRBV28 to TRBJ2-7, with no reliable assignment of the D segment. This clonotype was sampled from an adult in good health. This specimen consisted of peripheral blood, obtained on day 0 of AZD1222 vaccination. The DNA sequence is given as TGTGCCACCACTGTCAGGCCCTACGAGCAGTACTTC. This is translated as CATTVRPYEQYF.